This entry features one T cell receptor beta chain sequence. Antigen: not known. A junction boundary mismatches the germline segment, possibly from a read error. CDR3 length: 14 residues. The germline gives CDR1 SGHTA, CDR2 FQGNSA. The record originates from a study of CD8+CD57+ T cells in acquired aplastic anemia. Study background: Yields of DNA that came from sorted CD4+ and CD8+ cells averaged about 2.9 ug. General study findings and limits: Controls and patients did not differ significantly in CD8+ Simpson's diversity. Patients and controls shared 25 to 35 CD8+ CDR3 sequences, highly expressed in patients.

Genomic DNA, the template, was used for profiling of the TCR beta VDJ and CDR3. TCRdb passed the reads through MiXCR, listing each CDR3 protein once. The data show approximately 200,000 distinct CDR3 sequences, 64% seen once. Sequenced: sorted CD4+, CD8+, or CD8+CD57+ T cells (not recorded which) from PBMCs. This chain links TRBV7-2 with TRBJ2-7; TRBD1 or TRBD2 may be the D gene (6 bases each). The receptor's source is a human donor with severe aplastic anemia or a healthy control (not recorded which). CDR3 in amino acids: CASSLIGGPYERYF. The DNA for the CDR3 is TGTGCCAGCAGCTTAATCGGGGGCCCCTACGAGCGGTACTTC.